This entry is about one TCR beta chain. Only a few counts were recorded for this clone. It lacks a known antigen. Per-nucleotide qualities are absent, and no much larger clonotype sits a single base away. The sample originates from a study of T cell repertoires in urothelial bladder cancer (dated by TCRdb to the late 2010s). With respect to the entire study: Clinical stages of the 12 resected lesions were three cT0, three cTa, three cT1 and three cT2 or greater. A total of some 11 patients who had bladder lesions and were undergoing transurethral resection were prospectively identified. A total of fewer than 15 resected bladder lesions, made up of urothelial carcinoma (UC+) and benign (UC-) specimens, were studied. The study compared clonality of the TCR repertoire in bladder tumors against clonality in benign bladder inflammation.

The germline V gene (reference sequence) supplies CDR1 LNHNV and CDR2 YYDKDF. V loses 0 bases at its end and J loses 5 bases; junction bases beyond the gene matches: 8. Inclusive of the bounding cysteine and phenylalanine, the CDR3 is 16 residues long. Here the CDR3 DNA is all that survives: 48 bases in frame from base 1. Bladder lesion specimens were obtained at transurethral resection and were stored at -80C. From bladder specimens obtained at transurethral resection, DNA was extracted. The TCR beta chain CDR3 region was sequenced with the immunoSEQ assay. Under the source paper's analysis protocol: For each specimen, the T-cell fraction, clonal dominance, and maximum TCR clone frequency were calculated. Sourced from immuneACCESS, this table was stored by TCRdb with only in-frame sequences that have V and J called. A share of the clones is absent; for the studies checked, an unresolved V gene accounts for under half, and the remainder has no known explanation. V, J and clone size derive from that table, while D and trimming were established from the DNA sequence. The sample has some 8,600 clones on record, about 54% of them singletons. The top ten clonotypes cover about 32% of the sample.

Paper-wide results and their limitations: Median tumor infiltrating lymphocyte percentage was less than 2.5% in carcinoma specimens and about 13% in benign specimens. A single T-cell clone reached up to roughly 15% of infiltrating lymphocytes in carcinoma specimens, compared with about 2% in benign specimens. Urothelial carcinoma specimens had a median of approximately 6,000 T cells, fewer than the median of about 24,000 seen in benign specimens.

The V gene is TRBV15 and the J gene is TRBJ2-7; 9 bases in between match TRBD2. The sample comprised tumor-infiltrating cells from bladder cancer. This TCR was sampled from a human donor with urothelial carcinoma. The sequenced DNA: TGTGCCACCAGCAGAGATTGGCTAGCGGGGTTTGACGAGCAGTACTTC. Its protein product is CATSRDWLAGFDEQYF.